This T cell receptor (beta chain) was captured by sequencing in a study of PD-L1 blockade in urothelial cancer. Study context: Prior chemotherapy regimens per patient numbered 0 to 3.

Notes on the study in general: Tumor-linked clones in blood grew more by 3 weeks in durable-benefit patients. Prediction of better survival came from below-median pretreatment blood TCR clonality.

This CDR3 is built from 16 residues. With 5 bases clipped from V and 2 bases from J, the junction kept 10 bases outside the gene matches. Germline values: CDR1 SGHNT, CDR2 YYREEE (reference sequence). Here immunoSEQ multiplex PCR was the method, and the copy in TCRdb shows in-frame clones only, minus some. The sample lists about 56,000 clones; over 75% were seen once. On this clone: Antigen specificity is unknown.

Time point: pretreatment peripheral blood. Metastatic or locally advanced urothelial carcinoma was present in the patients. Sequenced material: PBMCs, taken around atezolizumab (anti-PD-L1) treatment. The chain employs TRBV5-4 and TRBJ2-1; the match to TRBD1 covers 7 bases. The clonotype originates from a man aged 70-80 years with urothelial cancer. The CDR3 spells CASSFDEGATYNEQFF. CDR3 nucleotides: TGTGCCAGCAGTTTTGACGAGGGGGCTACCTACAATGAGCAGTTCTTC.